This TCR beta chain was captured in a study of T-cell reconstitution after alpha-beta-depleted transplantation in children. Study-level findings and limits: Approximately two months post-transplant, alpha-beta T cells reportedly originated from several hundred expanded graft clones.

The TCRbeta library was prepared with unique molecular identifiers. TCRdb re-called the PCR reads with MiXCR, one entry per CDR3 protein. The sample records around 960,000 distinct CDR3 sequences, about 30% being singletons. The germline gives CDR1 SQVTM, CDR2 ANQGSEA. This CDR3 spans 11 amino acids. Trimming took 5 bases from V and 8 from J, leaving 9 bases between them. This clonotype showed up just a few times. Its antigen is unknown. This chain uses TRBV29-1 with TRBJ1-4, with D unclear. This TCR was recovered from a boy in the first two years of life who had a stem cell transplant for SCID, so the T cells may come from the graft donor. Sequenced here: PBMCs, mostly from graft donor cells, sampled 360 days after TCRalphabeta/CD19-depleted stem cell transplant. CDR3 residues: CSVSGGEKLFF. The CDR3 DNA follows: TGCAGCGTTTCAGGAGGCGAAAAACTGTTTTTT.